Listed below are T cell receptor beta chains from one sample, sequenced in a study of early T cells in non-severe SARS-CoV-2 infection. TCRdb recomputed calls from the 5' RACE reads with MiXCR, one row per CDR3 protein. The sample records 40,000 to 50,000 distinct CDR3 sequences, roughly an eighth being singletons. Sequencing was done on a sample of whole blood. Receptor source: an adult who was a healthcare worker with PCR-confirmed SARS-CoV-2 infection or an uninfected control (not recorded which). Each CDR3 is given with its conserved first and last residue. The D gene is left open where the match is weak. Clone size is shown for a subset of rows, as once, few, many or a class of expanded clone.

CDR3,DNA,size,D,J,V
CASSEPGTGNTIYF,TGTGCCAGCAGTGAACCGGGGACTGGAAACACCATATATTTT,many,NA,TRBJ1-3,TRBV6-1
CASSLQGPGQETQYF,TGCGCCAGCAGCTTGCAGGGGCCGGGGCAAGAGACCCAGTACTTC,NA,NA,TRBJ2-5,TRBV5-1
CASPPGGAANGELFF,TGCGCCAGCCCCCCGGGGGGCGCAGCGAACGGGGAGCTGTTTTTT,NA,NA,TRBJ2-2,TRBV5-1
CSAQQNSGNTIYF,TGCAGCGCACAGCAGAACTCTGGAAACACCATATATTTT,few,NA,TRBJ1-3,TRBV29-1
CASSFRWNTEAFF,TGTGCCAGCAGTTTCCGGTGGAACACTGAAGCTTTCTTT,NA,NA,TRBJ1-1,TRBV12-3/TRBV12-4
CASSPEGAGEQFF,TGTGCCAGCAGCCCAGAGGGGGCGGGTGAGCAGTTCTTC,few,TRBD1,TRBJ2-1,TRBV7-3
CASSLGQGPNTEAFF,TGTGCCAGCAGCTTAGGCCAGGGGCCTAACACTGAAGCTTTCTTT,many,NA,TRBJ1-1,TRBV7-2
CASSPPGRYTGELFF,TGTGCCAGCAGCCCCCCGGGACGGTACACCGGGGAGCTGTTTTTT,NA,NA,TRBJ2-2,TRBV9
CASSLYGANTEAFF,TGCGCCAGCAGCTTATACGGGGCTAACACTGAAGCTTTCTTT,NA,NA,TRBJ1-1,TRBV5-1
CASRSYSNEKLFF,TGTGCCAGCAGATCTTATTCAAATGAAAAACTGTTTTTT,NA,NA,TRBJ1-4,TRBV6-2/TRBV6-3
CASSESAVGNIQYF,TGCGCCAGCAGTGAGTCAGCGGTGGGGAACATTCAGTACTTC,many,NA,TRBJ2-4,TRBV10-1
CASSLPGTSLTYEQYF,TGTGCCAGCAGTTTACCCGGGACGTCCCTAACCTACGAGCAGTACTTC,many,NA,TRBJ2-7,TRBV28
CASSQLHSGNQPQHF,TGTGCCAGCAGCCAACTACACAGTGGCAATCAGCCCCAGCATTTT,few,NA,TRBJ1-5,TRBV28
CASSQDGRTARTEAFF,TGTGCCAGCAGCCAAGATGGGCGGACCGCACGCACTGAAGCTTTCTTT,many,NA,TRBJ1-1,TRBV14
CASSISGTALSGANVLTF,TGTGCCAGTAGTATTTCCGGGACGGCCCTAAGTGGGGCCAACGTCCTGACTTTC,NA,NA,TRBJ2-6,TRBV19
CASSADSKLWSYGYTF,TGTGCCAGCAGCGCGGACAGTAAACTATGGAGCTATGGCTACACCTTC,many,NA,TRBJ1-2,TRBV9
CASSLNNPQDF,TGTGCCAGCAGCCTGAATAACCCCCAGGACTTC,many,NA,TRBJ2-5,TRBV7-2
CASSPGTGALPFYGYTF,TGTGCCAGCAGCCCCGGGACAGGGGCTTTACCCTTCTATGGCTACACCTTC,many,TRBD1,TRBJ1-2,TRBV6-6
CASSQQNLYSPLHF,TGCGCCAGCAGCCAGCAAAATCTTTATTCACCCCTCCACTTT,many,NA,TRBJ1-6,TRBV4-1
CASSFKDRGTYGYTF,TGTGCCAGCAGCTTTAAAGACAGGGGGACCTATGGCTACACCTTC,NA,TRBD1,TRBJ1-2,TRBV7-2
CASSTPGESSPLHF,TGTGCCAGTAGTACTCCAGGGGAGAGTTCACCCCTCCACTTT,many,NA,TRBJ1-6,TRBV19
CASSRTGKETQYF,TGTGCCAGCAGCCGTACAGGGAAAGAGACCCAGTACTTC,many,NA,TRBJ2-5,TRBV7-3
CASRSLAGERYNEQFF,TGTGCCAGCAGATCACTAGCGGGGGAAAGATACAATGAGCAGTTCTTC,many,TRBD2,TRBJ2-1,TRBV7-2
CASSYDYRLGLSSYNEQFF,TGTGCCAGCAGCTATGATTACAGACTGGGCCTTAGCTCCTACAATGAGCAGTTCTTC,NA,NA,TRBJ2-1,TRBV11-2
CSARAPGLAGGRFYEQYF,TGCAGTGCCCGAGCCCCGGGACTAGCGGGAGGTCGGTTCTACGAGCAGTACTTC,NA,TRBD2,TRBJ2-7,TRBV20-1
CATRGLTDTQYF,TGTGCCACCAGGGGGCTCACAGATACGCAGTATTTT,many,NA,TRBJ2-3,TRBV24-1
CASSPGHYEQYF,TGTGCCAGTAGTCCGGGCCACTACGAGCAGTACTTC,NA,NA,TRBJ2-7,TRBV19